Given below is one TCR beta chain in context. Each population that was sorted was more than 98% pure. The data derive from a study of beta chain features in type 1 diabetes. The isolated RNA, all of it, was reverse transcribed, so expressed TCRB transcripts were what got sequenced. The assay was immunoSEQ multiplex PCR, and TCRdb's table has in-frame clones only and misses some. The sample yields about 900,000 clones, roughly 17% seen once. CDR1 MNHEY and CDR2 SMNVEV come from the germline V gene (reference sequence). V was shortened by 3 bases and J by 3 bases, with 11 bases between the two germline ends. The CDR3 consists of 14 residues.

This clonotype was obtained from a woman younger than 35 in good health. The chain employs TRBV27 and TRBJ1-1, with a weak D call TRBD1 (6 bases). Material for sequencing was naive CD4+ T cells from blood. The CDR3 region has the DNA TGTGCCAGCAGTTTGCAACAGGGATACACTGAAGCTTTCTTT. Its protein is CASSLQQGYTEAFF.